Listed here are 17 T cell receptor beta chains from one sample, sequenced in a study of T cell changes during pregnancy in multiple sclerosis. Sequencing used immunoSEQ multiplex PCR; TCRdb keeps in-frame clones, though not all of them. The table includes around 31,000 clones, about 90% detected once. Sequenced here: CD4+ T cells from peripheral blood mononuclear cells, sampled in the third trimester of pregnancy. The receptors were sampled from a female donor in good health, enrolled as a control in a pregnancy study.

The chain carries TRBV7-8 and TRBJ2-7; a weak D match, TRBD2 (5 bases). The CDR3 runs to 14 residues. V lost 1 base to trimming and J lost 0 bases, with 7 bases between them. Germline V gene data show CDR1 as SGHVS and CDR2 as FQNEAQ. In nucleotides, the CDR3 is TGTGCCAGCAGCTTAGAGGCGGGCTCCTACGAGCAGTACTTC. This gives the protein CASSLEAGSYEQYF.

V is TRBV20-1 and J is TRBJ2-4; possibly TRBD1 for D (5 bases). Germline values: CDR1 DFQATT, CDR2 SNEGSKA (reference sequence). The V end was cut by 6 bases, the J end by 6 bases, with 9 bases between. This CDR3 contains 11 residues. The CDR3 sequence: CSANTGNIQYF. CDR3 DNA sequence: TGCAGTGCCAATACAGGAAACATTCAGTACTTC.

The chain uses TRBV2 and TRBJ2-7, with D unclear. The V gene's germline CDR1 is SNHLY and CDR2 FYNNEI. The V gene lost 5 bases and the J gene lost 6 bases, with 8 bases spanning the gap. This CDR3 spans 11 amino acids. In DNA form, the CDR3 reads TGTGCCAGCAGTTCAACATTCGAGCAGTACTTC. Translated, it gives CASSSTFEQYF.

Only one count was recorded for this clone. The chain recombines TRBV30 with TRBJ2-3, with 9 bases matching TRBD2. Germline V lookup: CDR1 GTSNPN, CDR2 SVGIG (reference sequence). The CDR3 length is 13 residues. V dropped 4 bases and J dropped 4; count of bases not matched to a gene: 3. In DNA, the CDR3 is TGTGCCTGGAAGATAGCGGGAGCAGATACGCAGTATTTT. It encodes CAWKIAGADTQYF.

The J gene is TRBJ2-3, the V gene TRBV7-9; 8 bases align to TRBD2. Germline V gives CDR1 SEHNR, CDR2 FQNEAQ (reference sequence). The CDR3 is 15 amino acids. J lost 3 bases, V lost 5 bases, and 7 bases had no gene match. DNA for the CDR3: TGTGCCAGCAGCGTTAGCGGGGCGGGAACAGATACGCAGTATTTT. Its translation is CASSVSGAGTDTQYF.

The chain couples TRBV2 to TRBJ1-1; TRBD1 is a possible D gene (6 bases). CDR3 length: 11 amino acids. Per germline, CDR1 SNHLY and CDR2 FYNNEI. The CDR3 sequence is CRGGINTEAFF. The CDR3 DNA reads as TGTCGAGGGGGTATTAACACTGAAGCTTTCTTT.

V gene TRBV5-6 combines with J gene TRBJ2-1; TRBD2 aligns across 10 bases. V lost 5 bases to trimming and J lost 4 bases; unmatched junction nucleotides: 9. There are 16 residues in the CDR3. CDR1 is SGHDT and CDR2 is YYEEEE in the germline V gene. The CDR3 nucleotides read TGTGCCAGCAGTGCCAGGACTAGCGGACGATACAATGAGCAGTTCTTC. As protein: CASSARTSGRYNEQFF.

This rearrangement joins TRBV9 to TRBJ1-3; TRBD1 matches 7 bases. Germline loops: CDR1 SGDLS, CDR2 YYNGEE. The CDR3 length is 17 residues. V was clipped by 4 bases and J by 0 bases; unmatched bases: 10. The CDR3: CASSSGQELNSGNTIYF. In DNA, the CDR3 is TGTGCCAGCAGCTCTGGACAGGAATTAAACTCTGGAAACACCATATATTTT.

This clone was found once. This chain joins TRBV7-2 and TRBJ2-1; D may be TRBD1 (5 bases). The CDR3 is made up of 13 amino acids. Per germline, CDR1 SGHTA and CDR2 FQGNSA. V was cut by 5 bases and J by 7 bases, with 12 bases left in between. The CDR3 region is CASSPSRDNEQFF. In nucleotides, the CDR3 is TGTGCCAGCAGCCCAAGCAGGGATAATGAGCAGTTCTTC.

The rearrangement joins TRBV7-2 to TRBJ2-1, with TRBD2 as a possible D gene (5 bases). The CDR3 totals 13 residues. The V end lost 2 bases, the J end lost 10 bases, and 12 bases lay between the germline ends. The V gene's germline CDR1 is SGHTA and CDR2 FQGNSA. CDR3 sequence (DNA): TGTGCCAGCAGCTTACCAACTAGTAGCGAGCAGTTCTTC. Translation: CASSLPTSSEQFF.

The rearrangement uses TRBV5-1 and TRBJ1-1; D not resolved. This CDR3 region has 11 residues. CDR1 and CDR2 (germline): SGHRS, YFSETQ. Between the trimmed V and J ends, which lost 1 base and 5 bases, there was a span of 3 bases. For the CDR3, the DNA is TGCGCCAGCAGCTTGTCAACTGAAGCTTTCTTT. Amino acids: CASSLSTEAFF.

This chain joins TRBV2 and TRBJ1-1, with unresolved D. The CDR3 covers 12 residues. Germline V gene data show CDR1 as SNHLY and CDR2 as FYNNEI. The V end was cut by 8 bases, the J end by 1 base, with 8 bases between. The DNA of the CDR3 is TGTGCCAGCGTACACGAGAACACTGAAGCTTTCTTT. Its translation is CASVHENTEAFF. The entire variable domain, with the rest obtained from reference TRBV2 and TRBJ1-1, is as follows: EPEVTQTPSHQVTQMGQEVILRCVPISNHLYFYWYRQILGQKVEFLVSFYNNEISEKSEIFDDQFSVERPDGSNFTLKIRSTKLEDSAMYFCASVHENTEAFFGQGTRLTVV.

The genes are TRBV7-2 and TRBJ2-2, with 7 nucleotides matching TRBD2. The trim removed 1 base at V and 8 bases at J, leaving 4 bases unmatched. CDR1 SGHTA and CDR2 FQGNSA come from the germline V gene. This CDR3 is 14 amino acids long. CDR3 sequence reads: CASSLEILAGELFF. CDR3 DNA sequence: TGTGCCAGCAGCTTAGAGATACTAGCGGGGGAGCTGTTTTTT.

V usage is TRBV14 and J usage is TRBJ2-5; no clear D. Per the germline V gene, CDR1 is SGHDN and CDR2 is FVKESK. V lost 5 bases to trimming and J lost 1 base, with 5 bases between them. This CDR3 spans 12 amino acids. CDR3 sequence: CASSLFQETQYF. In nucleotides, the CDR3 is TGTGCCAGCAGCTTATTCCAAGAGACCCAGTACTTC.

CDR3 region: CASSSTGYYGYTF. As DNA, the CDR3 is TGTGCCAGCAGCAGCACAGGGTACTATGGCTACACCTTC. This chain joins TRBV5-6 and TRBJ1-2, with D possibly TRBD1 on 6 matching bases. The CDR3 loop spans 13 amino acids. Trimming cost V 4 bases and J 3 bases, with 10 bases left between them. Germline CDR1 and CDR2: SGHDT and YYEEEE.

This chain uses TRBV9 with TRBJ2-7; TRBD1 aligns across 7 bases. The J segment lost 2 bases and the V segment lost 3 bases, leaving 8 bases of the junction unmatched. The CDR3 has 15 amino acids. The germline V gene has CDR1 SGDLS and CDR2 YYNGEE. DNA of the CDR3: TGTGCCAGCAGCGGGACCCCGGGACAGCCCTACGAGCAGTACTTC. As protein: CASSGTPGQPYEQYF.

This chain joins TRBV5-1 and TRBJ1-1; the D is unclear. This CDR3 comprises 14 residues. Germline V lookup: CDR1 SGHRS, CDR2 YFSETQ. Trimming removed 0 bases at V and 1 base at J, with 7 bases between. CDR3 in DNA: TGCGCCAGCAGCTTGGTCGGGGAGAACACTGAAGCTTTCTTT. Protein sequence: CASSLVGENTEAFF.